Given below is one T cell receptor (beta chain) in context. Its target is not known. Since a much larger clone is just one base distant, this may be a read error. The data were taken from a study of T cells after yellow fever vaccination. The overall study: Low-cell-number fractions underwent preparation using SMART-Seq v4 Ultra Low Input. Findings and caveats of the study: Shared CD4/CD8 clonotypes were a small share, likely from convergent recombination. Booster samples showed a return of most primary-vaccination clones (roughly 95% CD4, 88% CD8). Repertoires obtained by FACS sorting could include abundant clonotypes that entered as contaminants from the bulk population.

In TCRdb, the 5' RACE reads were re-called with MiXCR into one record per CDR3 protein. The table has over 100,000 distinct CDR3 sequences, 7% to 8.5% seen once. The CDR3 has 15 amino acids. V shed 1 base and J shed 5 bases, with 14 bases lying between them. CDR1 and CDR2 from the germline V gene are SGHVS and FNYEAQ. The material was CD8+ T cells sorted from PBMCs, obtained 45 days after the yellow fever booster vaccination. V usage is TRBV7-6 and J usage is TRBJ2-5, with a weak D call TRBD2 (5 bases). This TCR came from a man aged 25 to 45 who received the YFV17D yellow fever vaccine. CDR3 sequence (DNA): TGTGCCAGCAGCTTAGGGACTTTCAATCATGAGACCCAGTACTTC. Encoded protein: CASSLGTFNHETQYF.